This entry concerns a single T cell receptor (beta chain). Antigen unknown. The data stem from a study of blood T cells in healthy people across ages. General study results and limits: The study found TCR beta diversity correlated strongly with naive T cell percentage. Roughly linear age-related decline in beta diversity appeared, significant by age approximately 41. More naive CD4+ cells and higher diversity marked long-lived donors relative to aged donors.

The germline gives CDR1 MNHEY, CDR2 SVGAGI. V was trimmed by 8 bases and J by 0 bases, leaving 16 bases between them. The CDR3 is made up of 16 amino acids. Primed by a sample-barcoded 5' primer and a J-beta primer mix, a second PCR proceeded for about 6 to 12 cycles. The study obtained at least 2.5 million CDR3-containing paired-end reads from every sample. TCRdb re-called the 5' RACE reads through MiXCR, storing one row per CDR3 protein. The table lists 1.5 million to 2 million distinct CDR3 sequences, around 42% of them singletons. The chain uses TRBV6-5 and TRBJ2-2; perhaps TRBD1 as D (6 bases). The sequenced material came from blood. The source of this sequence is a human donor in good health. In DNA, the CDR3 is TGTGCCAGCTCAAGGGAGACAGGAGCGAACACCGGGGAGCTGTTTTTT. Translating gives CASSRETGANTGELFF.